This T cell receptor beta chain stems from a study of OX40 agonist ivuxolimab in advanced cancers. Overall study: An anti-OX40 (CD134) antibody with agonistic activity, ivuxolimab, was administered to patients. One patient with hepatocellular carcinoma and two with cutaneous melanoma, three in all, had partial responses.

Points from the study as a whole: Fewer expanded clones were found on average in CD4+ than in CD8+ T cells.

The CDR3 is 16 residues long. CDR1 and CDR2 (germline): SGHTA, FQGNSA. J gave up 2 bases and V 1 base, and 8 bases lay outside the gene matches. TCRdb's copy holds only in-frame clones and misses some; the assay was immunoSEQ multiplex PCR. This sample has about 75,000 clones, with around 90% found just once. As concerns this clone: Its antigen is unidentified.

The source is an adult with an advanced solid tumor such as melanoma, head and neck, liver or kidney cancer. This rearrangement joins TRBV7-2 to TRBJ2-7; 7 positions agree with TRBD2. This sample comprised CD4+ or CD8+ T cells sorted from blood, obtained in a trial of the OX40 agonist ivuxolimab. CDR3 bases: TGTGCCAGCAGCTTAGTACCGCGGGGGACCACCTACGAGCAGTACTTC. It is translated as CASSLVPRGTTYEQYF.